What follows describes a single T cell receptor beta chain. Blood draws occurred at baseline, cycle 4 day 1, and cycle 7 day 1. Using immunoSEQ multiplex PCR, the repertoire was profiled, and TCRdb retains in-frame clones only, with some absent. The profile shows around 72,000 clones, approximately 84% of them singletons. The entry originates in a study of OX40 agonist ivuxolimab in advanced cancers. Study-level background: Prior therapy, whether anti-PD-1, anti-PD-L1 or anti-CTLA-4, was allowed, and less than 45% had some.

CDR1 is LGHNA, CDR2 YNFKEQ, per germline. The CDR3 has 19 residues. V lost 4 bases and J lost 2; bases outside the gene matches: 15. Specimen: CD4+ or CD8+ T cells sorted from blood, collected in a trial of the OX40 agonist ivuxolimab. The chain uses TRBV4-2 and TRBJ2-3; 10 positions agree with TRBD1. The clonotype was recovered from an adult with an advanced solid tumor such as melanoma, head and neck, liver or kidney cancer. CDR3 sequence reads: CASSRQTGGPTLYTDTQYF. The CDR3, as DNA: TGTGCCAGCAGCCGGCAGACAGGGGGCCCTACTCTCTACACAGATACGCAGTATTTT.